This T cell receptor beta chain came from a study of shared clonotypes between healthy human individuals. The method was immunoSEQ multiplex PCR; TCRdb's version includes in-frame clones alone and lacks a portion of them. This sample has hundreds of thousands of clones, with 96% found just once. Terminally differentiated effector memory CD45RA+ cells were excluded from the naive CD8 cells, which were CD45RO-negative and positively selected for CCR7. Germline values: CDR1 SGHTS, CDR2 YDEGEE. The CDR3 is 13 amino acids. V was pared by 0 bases and J by 0 bases, with 3 bases between. The sequenced material came from naive CD8+ T cells sorted from blood. This TCR derives from a woman aged 25-40 years in good health. V is TRBV5-8 and J is TRBJ1-2; D is unresolved. The CDR3 loop reads CASSLVSNYGYTF. The CDR3 nucleotides are TGTGCCAGCAGCTTGGTGTCTAACTATGGCTACACCTTC.